A selection of T cell receptor beta chains follows, all from one sample in a study of cytomegalovirus exposure and HLA in healthy donors. TCRdb's table, derived via immunoSEQ multiplex PCR, lists solely in-frame clones and lacks some. The sample consists of over 90,000 clones, nearly 70% of them appearing once. Input material: PBMCs. The receptors here all came from a woman aged 45-65 years in good health and CMV-seropositive. The CDR3 runs from the conserved cysteine through the conserved F or W. Fields, in order: CDR3 length, D gene, clone size, J gene, V gene, CDR3 protein. D genes are given only for firm matches. Not all rows give a size; the values are once, few, many and, for expanded clones, a class.

12	-	few	TRBJ1-1	TRBV5-6	CASSLEAGEAFF
13	-	few	TRBJ2-7	TRBV12-5	CASGFLSSYEQYF
15	-	-	TRBJ2-7	TRBV28	CASSPDMGRPYEQYF
12	-	-	TRBJ1-4	TRBV7-2	CASSQTNEKLFF
15	-	-	TRBJ2-5	TRBV6-1	CASVGGYWKQETQYF
18	TRBD2	-	TRBJ2-3	TRBV5-4	CASSIGYSSGPYTDTQYF
14	TRBD1	-	TRBJ1-2	TRBV7-2	CASSWDRANYGYTF
16	-	once	TRBJ1-1	TRBV5-1	CASSLQGRGLNTEAFF
17	TRBD2	-	TRBJ2-7	TRBV12-5	CASGLGGGRREDYEQYF
14	-	-	TRBJ2-1	TRBV28	CASSPPTSRDEQFF
11	-	-	TRBJ1-1	TRBV20-1	CSARRTAEAFF
18	-	-	TRBJ2-7	TRBV13	CASSSSALLTGRSYEQYF
14	-	-	TRBJ2-3	TRBV19	CASSIASATDTQYF
12	-	-	TRBJ1-2	TRBV6-1	CASSKTDYGYTF
15	TRBD1	-	TRBJ2-7	TRBV19	CASRPGTGGPYEQYF
15	TRBD1	-	TRBJ1-2	TRBV28	CASRQTGTGDRGYTF
16	-	-	TRBJ2-2	TRBV4-1	CASSRGGQGNTGELFF
15	TRBD2	few	TRBJ2-3	TRBV29-1	CSGGTRTSGTDTQYF
14	TRBD1	-	TRBJ2-7	TRBV28	CASSDRGNTHEQYF
17	TRBD2	few	TRBJ2-1	TRBV5-1	CASSLGLAGLAYNEQFF
13	-	few	TRBJ2-1	TRBV11-2	CASSFHGAYEQFF
15	TRBD2	-	TRBJ2-7	TRBV11-2	CASSSREAGSYEQYF
16	TRBD2	once	TRBJ2-1	TRBV10-1	CASSETSGSYLGEQFF
16	-	-	TRBJ1-3	TRBV30	CAWSSGRVFSGNTIYF
15	TRBD1	-	TRBJ1-2	TRBV28	CASSLGTGGIDGYTF
13	-	few	TRBJ2-1	TRBV19	CASTPDRGDEQFF
13	-	-	TRBJ2-6	TRBV6-5	CASLRAGANVLTF
17	-	-	TRBJ2-3	TRBV13	CASSSWDGLSYTDTQYF
16	TRBD2	-	TRBJ2-5	TRBV6-4	CASPPTSGDPQETQYF
15	TRBD2	-	TRBJ2-1	TRBV19	CASSTGGRGYHEQFF
13	-	-	TRBJ2-2	TRBV27	CASSPRVYGELFF
16	TRBD2	-	TRBJ2-7	TRBV27	CASSSPTSGATYEQYF
15	-	-	TRBJ2-3	TRBV4-1	CASSPPGPRADTQYF
14	-	-	TRBJ1-1	TRBV28	CASLRGGMNTEAFF
18	TRBD1	-	TRBJ2-3	TRBV7-2	CASSLAPPRQGIADTQYF
13	TRBD1	-	TRBJ1-2	TRBV28	CASSPGTGSGYTF
15	-	-	TRBJ1-1	TRBV7-3	CASSQGRTAYTEAFF